These T cell receptor beta chains were read from a single sample in a study of blood T cell repertoires in COVID-19. Profiling relied on immunoSEQ multiplex PCR, and the TCRdb table lists in-frame clones only, not all of them. This sample has under 150,000 clones, with roughly 90% found just once. The sequencing sample was made of PBMCs or T cells enriched from blood (not recorded which). The source is a woman between 50 and 59 years old who had recovered from COVID-19. The CDR3 runs from the conserved cysteine through the conserved F or W. The order of the fields is clone size, J gene, D gene, CDR3 length, V gene, CDR3 protein, CDR3 DNA. The D gene is left open where the match is weak. A row's size may be missing; if present it is once, few, many or a size class.

-,TRBJ1-2,-,13,TRBV29-1,CSVEILANYGYTF,TGCAGCGTTGAGATCCTAGCTAACTATGGCTACACCTTC
-,TRBJ2-5,-,14,TRBV18,CASSPPGQGLTQYF,TGTGCCAGCTCACCACCGGGGCAGGGTTTGACCCAGTACTTC
once,TRBJ2-2,-,16,TRBV12-5,CASGQNIQGFTGELFF,TGTGCTAGTGGTCAGAACATTCAGGGGTTCACCGGGGAGCTGTTTTTT
-,TRBJ2-5,-,12,TRBV3-1/TRBV3-2,CASARSYETQYF,TGTGCCAGCGCCCGGTCCTATGAGACCCAGTACTTC
-,TRBJ1-1,TRBD1,15,TRBV4-3,CASSHIDRADTEAFF,TGCGCCAGCAGCCATATCGACAGGGCTGACACTGAAGCTTTCTTT
-,TRBJ2-1,TRBD2,16,TRBV27,CASSLFPASGENEQFF,TGTGCCAGCAGTTTATTTCCAGCTAGCGGTGAAAATGAGCAGTTCTTC
-,TRBJ2-1,TRBD2,15,TRBV7-8,CASSDTGTSLDEQFF,TGTGCCAGCAGCGACACCGGGACTAGTCTCGATGAGCAGTTCTTC
-,TRBJ2-3,TRBD2,16,TRBV3-1/TRBV3-2,CASSQEWGRVTDTQYF,TGTGCCAGCAGCCAAGAATGGGGGAGGGTCACAGATACGCAGTATTTT
-,TRBJ1-6,-,15,TRBV30,CAWSGWSGGGSPLHF,TGTGCCTGGAGTGGATGGTCGGGGGGGGGCTCACCCCTCCACTTT
once,TRBJ2-1,TRBD2,16,TRBV9,CASSVDPLAGVGEQFF,TGTGCCAGCAGCGTAGACCCCCTAGCGGGGGTAGGTGAGCAGTTCTTC
-,TRBJ1-2,TRBD1,14,TRBV6-5,CASSYNGQGYGYTF,TGTGCCAGCAGTTACAATGGACAGGGCTATGGCTACACCTTC
-,TRBJ2-5,-,15,TRBV6-2/TRBV6-3,CASSRPRDVQETQYF,TGTGCCAGCAGTCGCCCGCGGGACGTCCAAGAGACCCAGTACTTC
-,TRBJ1-6,-,14,TRBV18,CASSADSQNSPLHF,TGTGCCAGCTCAGCCGACAGCCAAAATTCACCCCTCCACTTT
-,TRBJ1-1,-,16,TRBV7-8,CASSDGGGLGVTEAFF,TGTGCCAGCAGCGATGGGGGGGGGCTTGGAGTCACTGAAGCTTTCTTT
-,TRBJ2-2,TRBD2,17,TRBV4-2,CASSQDWAGANTGELFF,TGTGCCAGCAGCCAAGACTGGGCGGGGGCGAACACCGGGGAGCTGTTTTTT
-,TRBJ2-7,TRBD1,15,TRBV7-9,CASSSGQGRKDEQYF,TGTGCCAGCAGCTCCGGACAGGGGAGGAAGGACGAGCAGTACTTC
-,TRBJ1-6,-,14,TRBV11-2,CASSQVETNSPLHF,TGTGCCAGCAGCCAAGTGGAGACGAATTCACCCCTCCACTTT
-,TRBJ1-3,-,16,TRBV4-3,CASSQGSRAGGNTIYF,TGCGCCAGCAGCCAAGGATCCCGGGCGGGTGGAAACACCATATATTTT
few,TRBJ2-6,TRBD1,18,TRBV10-3,CAISARDRDHVGANVLTF,TGTGCCATCAGTGCCAGGGACAGGGATCATGTTGGGGCCAACGTCCTGACTTTC
-,TRBJ1-3,TRBD1,16,TRBV18,CASSPGQIWSGNTIYF,TGTGCCAGCTCACCGGGACAGATTTGGTCCGGAAACACCATATATTTT
-,TRBJ1-6,-,15,TRBV6-1,CASSEQGSYNSPLHF,TGTGCCAGCAGTGAGCAGGGCTCCTATAATTCACCCCTCCACTTT
-,TRBJ1-1,TRBD1,14,TRBV11-3,CASSLRQGAEEAFF,TGTGCCAGCAGCCTTAGACAGGGGGCGGAAGAAGCTTTCTTT
-,TRBJ2-2,TRBD1,14,TRBV5-5,CASSLTGAHGELFF,TGTGCCAGCAGCTTGACAGGGGCCCACGGGGAGCTGTTTTTT
-,TRBJ2-5,TRBD1,15,TRBV5-1,CASSLAGTGRATQYF,TGCGCCAGCAGCTTGGCTGGGACAGGAAGAGCGACCCAGTACTTC
-,TRBJ1-6,-,14,TRBV7-9,CASSLGLYNSPLHF,TGTGCCAGCAGCTTAGGGCTGTATAATTCACCCCTCCACTTT
-,TRBJ1-6,TRBD1,15,TRBV30,CAWRDRGSYNSPLHF,TGTGCCTGGCGGGACAGGGGATCCTATAATTCACCCCTCCACTTT
once,TRBJ2-7,-,12,TRBV5-6,CASSRVGREQYF,TGTGCCAGCTCCCGGGTGGGTAGGGAGCAGTACTTC
-,TRBJ1-6,TRBD1,16,TRBV6-1,CASSEMTGDGNSPLHF,TGTGCCAGCAGTGAAATGACAGGGGATGGGAATTCACCCCTCCACTTT
many,TRBJ1-1,TRBD1,17,TRBV15,CATSRQSVGQGGTEAFF,TGTGCCACCAGCAGACAATCTGTGGGACAGGGGGGCACTGAAGCTTTCTTT
-,TRBJ2-7,-,12,TRBV19,CASSIYGYEQYF,TGTGCCAGTAGTATTTACGGTTACGAGCAGTACTTC
-,TRBJ1-2,TRBD1,15,TRBV5-6,CASSLGTGILYGYTF,TGTGCCAGCAGCTTGGGGACAGGGATACTCTATGGCTACACCTTC